The clone carrying this T cell receptor (beta chain) was found a few times. Researchers took RNA transcripts and amplified the TCR beta CDR3 regions from them. TCR CDR3 regions were first amplified by RT-PCR with HTBI primers. TCRdb re-called the multiplex PCR reads with MiXCR, one entry per CDR3 protein. The data show a few hundred thousand distinct CDR3 sequences, approximately 15% seen once. The sample belongs to a study of T cells in Graves' hyperthyroidism and ophthalmopathy. CDR3 size: 15 residues. The germline CDR1 and CDR2 sequences are MGHRA and YSYEKL. V lost 8 bases to trimming and J lost 2 bases; unmatched junction nucleotides: 6.

The material sequenced was blood. The sequence derives from a woman between 35 and 50 years old with Graves' ophthalmopathy. The chain combines TRBV4-1 with TRBJ2-1; 10 bases agree with TRBD1. The CDR3 spells CASRPGQGPYNEQFF. CDR3 sequence (DNA): TGCGCCAGCCGACCGGGACAGGGGCCCTACAATGAGCAGTTCTTC.